This section outlines one T cell receptor beta chain sequence together with its context. Antigen: not known. Just one base apart from a much larger clone, this may be a read error. These data come from a study of T cells in Graves' hyperthyroidism and ophthalmopathy. Study-wide findings and caveats: Most thyroid clonotypes with frequency above 0.001 were detected in blood. The model foresaw ophthalmopathy a median roughly 6 months prior to onset.

Germline lookup yields CDR1 MNHEY and CDR2 SMNVEV (reference sequence). This CDR3 comprises 14 residues. RNA transcripts served as the template for amplifying TCR beta CDR3 regions. Researchers ran a first-round RT-PCR on the TCR CDR3 using the HTBI primer set. TCRdb reanalysed the multiplex PCR reads using MiXCR and keeps one entry per CDR3 protein. The sample contains around 270,000 distinct CDR3 sequences, roughly a fifth of which appear only once. Patients with uncontrolled infections, other autoimmune diseases, pregnancy or lactation were excluded. The chain recombines TRBV27 with TRBJ1-1; D call uncertain. Sequencing was performed on blood. This clonotype was sampled from a man between 50 and 59 years old with Graves' ophthalmopathy. DNA of the CDR3: TGTGCCAGCAGTTTATACACGACGAACGCTGAAGCTTTCTTT. Amino acid sequence: CASSLYTTNAEAFF.